These 5 T cell receptor beta chains were all obtained from the same sample, sequenced in a study of glioma-infiltrating T cells. Using RNA template, CDR3s of TCR alpha and beta were amplified with iRepertoire arm-PCR. MiXCR was run by TCRdb on the multiplex PCR reads, yielding one entry per CDR3 protein. The sample has 100,000 to 150,000 distinct CDR3 sequences, 23% seen once. Sequenced sample: glioma tissue, nonneoplastic brain tissue, or PBMCs (not recorded which). These receptors originate from a human donor with low-grade glioma or glioblastoma, undergoing nonglioma brain surgery, or in good health (not recorded which).

This clonotype was counted many times. The chain links TRBV24-1 to TRBJ2-7, with 11 nucleotides matching TRBD1. The CDR3 runs to 16 residues. V dropped 2 bases and J dropped 0; count of bases not matched to a gene: 2. Germline assignment: CDR1 KGHDR and CDR2 SFDVKD. The CDR3 sequence is CATSDSGTGGSYEQYF. DNA for the CDR3: TGTGCCACCAGTGATTCCGGGACAGGGGGCTCCTACGAGCAGTACTTC.

This clonotype came up many times. The chain uses TRBV7-2 and TRBJ1-6, with 7 bases that match TRBD1. J lost 8 bases, V lost 2 bases, and 6 bases had no gene match. CDR1 SGHTA and CDR2 FQGNSA come from the germline V gene. The CDR3 loop spans 15 amino acids. CDR3 DNA sequence: TGTGCCAGCAGCTTAACCGGGACAGAATATTCACCCCTCCACTTT. It translates to CASSLTGTEYSPLHF. Full variable domain (outside the CDR3, taken from reference TRBV7-2 and TRBJ1-6): GAGVSQSPSNKVTEKGKDVELRCDPISGHTALYWYRQSLGQGLEFLIYFQGNSAPDKSGLPSDRFSAERTGGSVSTLTIQRTQQEDSAVYLCASSLTGTEYSPLHFGNGTRLTVT.

V is TRBV6-1 and J is TRBJ2-7, with TRBD1 as a possible D gene (6 bases). From germline, CDR1 is MNHNS and CDR2 SASEGT. The ends were cut back, 9 bases at V and 2 bases at J, with 14 bases in the middle. The CDR3 is 13 amino acids. CDR3 protein: CARVAGVTYEQYF. DNA of the CDR3: TGTGCCAGGGTGGCAGGGGTCACCTACGAGCAGTACTTC.

This clonotype was counted ten times or more. The chain employs TRBV24-1 and TRBJ2-1; D is undetermined. The CDR3 extends over 11 amino acids. CDR1 and CDR2 from the germline V gene are KGHDR and SFDVKD. V shed 9 bases and J shed 7 bases, with 9 bases lying between them. Here the CDR3 reads CATGSTNEQFF. The CDR3 coding sequence is TGTGCCACCGGATCTACAAATGAGCAGTTCTTC.

The sample holds many counts of this clonotype. The rearrangement uses TRBV19 and TRBJ2-1, with D perhaps TRBD1 or TRBD2 (5 bases each). Germline V lookup: CDR1 LNHDA, CDR2 SQIVND (reference sequence). Trimming took off 7 bases at V and 0 bases at J, with 16 bases between the two ends. This CDR3 is built from 16 residues. The CDR3 DNA follows: TGTGCCAGTAAATCTGGGACGGCGCGCTCCTACAATGAGCAGTTCTTC. It encodes CASKSGTARSYNEQFF.